A selection of T cell receptor beta chains follows, all from one sample in a study of blood T cells in healthy people across ages. One entry per CDR3 protein, called by TCRdb with MiXCR from the 5' RACE reads. The data show 540,000 or so distinct CDR3 sequences, 27% seen once. The sequencing input was blood. The receptors derive from a woman in her 70s in good health. The conserved cysteine and the conserved F or W are not part of the CDR3 here. Each record gives: V gene, CDR3 protein.

TRBV3-1,ASSQGLAGRRYYEQY
TRBV10-2,ASSSTSTSGLETQY
TRBV2,ASSARGGAGELF
TRBV6-5,ASSYSSGTGDNEQF
TRBV5-1,ASSLSPGKETQY
TRBV5-1,ASSPETGGAYEQY
TRBV5-4,ASSSGGSEETQY
TRBV12-3/TRBV12-4,ASSLTMPGANVLT
TRBV20-1,SARDPFTSGGANEKLF
TRBV5-1,ACSLASEGNTGELF
TRBV7-2,ASRKQGFTDTQY
TRBV20-1,SASSRELTQH
TRBV7-9,ASSPGDRGTDTQY
TRBV7-9,ASSSGFLGSEQY
TRBV7-2,ASSLQGNFGIHGYT
TRBV14,ASSHAGTGF
TRBV20-1,SARDRTGGLPLH
TRBV7-2,ASNVRGEGYNEQF
TRBV25-1,ASSEDAGVNQPQH
TRBV6-2/TRBV6-3,ASSHQRQNTEAF
TRBV20-1,SAREGKGAGEQY
TRBV7-7,ASSALGLETQY
TRBV9,ASSVVVGSTYNEQF
TRBV9,ASSVSPGQGREQY
TRBV6-2/TRBV6-3,ASSYSRLAGTYEQY
TRBV20-1,SASSGGAENTIY
TRBV4-2,ASSQFRHEDTQY
TRBV18,TSSPPGEETQY
TRBV7-9,ASSATGETQY
TRBV6-2/TRBV6-3,ASRTTGGRDIQY
TRBV7-9,ASSTRATNEKLF
TRBV12-5,ASGLGSGTGEFEQF
TRBV6-6,ASSYGQGAHNEQF
TRBV12-3/TRBV12-4,ASKEGGNSPLH
TRBV5-1,ASSSGLSSYNEQF
TRBV29-1,SVDRAETQY
TRBV2,ASRRGQGFEKLF